This T cell receptor beta chain stems from a study of PD-1 blockade in classical Hodgkin lymphoma. Overall study: Patients were dosed intravenously with nivolumab at 3 mg/kg every 2 weeks. Notes on the study in general: Only CD4+ TCR diversity, not CD8+, had risen significantly by C4D1. Diversity similar to that of newly diagnosed patients was seen at baseline in complete responders.

Following autologous stem cell transplantation, relapse occurred in every patient, and exposure to brentuximab vedotin varied. Responses achieved at best were complete response, partial response or progressive disease. Sequencing was performed with immunoSEQ multiplex PCR; in TCRdb, only in-frame clones are kept and a portion is missing. Of tens of thousands of clones listed, approximately 81% are singletons. This CDR3 has 16 residues. V lost 3 bases to trimming and J lost 0 bases, with 9 bases between them. In germline, CDR1 is SGHVS, CDR2 FQNEAQ. Of note for this clone: The antigen remains undetermined.

This material consisted of peripheral blood mononuclear cells (PBMCs), taken before the second cycle of nivolumab. The rearrangement joins TRBV7-8 to TRBJ1-6, with D uncertain. This clonotype originated in a human donor with classical Hodgkin lymphoma. This chain's CDR3 is CASSFQLSSYNSPLHF. In DNA, the CDR3 is TGTGCCAGCAGCTTCCAGCTGAGCTCCTATAATTCACCCCTCCACTTT.